A single sample gave rise to the 7 T cell receptor beta chains below, sequenced in a study of T cells in severe cutaneous drug reactions. Carbamazepine had induced Stevens-Johnson syndrome or toxic epidermal necrolysis in the sequenced donors. Libraries were made by iRepertoire multiplex PCR with TCR subtype-specific primers for bulk and single-cell sequencing. TCRdb reprocessed the multiplex PCR reads, with one entry per CDR3 protein and no DNA. The sample table includes more than 20,000 distinct CDR3 sequences. Material for sequencing was PBMCs. Every receptor here comes from a human donor with toxic epidermal necrolysis, a severe cutaneous drug reaction.

The CDR3 region is CSAAGGRTDTQYF. The chain is built from TRBV20-1 and TRBJ2-3; TCRdb selects TRBD2, and the lack of DNA leaves this call unchecked. Germline loops: CDR1 DFQATT, CDR2 SNEGSKA (reference sequence). The CDR3 has 13 amino acids.

The rearrangement joins TRBV19 to TRBJ2-7; TCRdb's D call of TRBD2 is untestable without DNA. The germline V gene has CDR1 LNHDA and CDR2 SQIVND (reference sequence). This CDR3 region has 13 residues. The CDR3 sequence is CASSISQRLEQYF.

The V and J genes are TRBV5-8 and TRBJ2-7. This CDR3 has 14 residues. CDR1 is SGHTS, CDR2 YDEGEE, per germline. CDR3 region: CASSFSIPLDEQYF.

The CDR3 sequence is CASRRSAQETQYF. V usage is TRBV12-3 or TRBV12-4 and J usage is TRBJ2-5. The CDR3 extends over 13 amino acids.

This chain connects TRBV10-2 to TRBJ2-7; the TCRdb D gene call, TRBD1, has no DNA to confirm it. The length of the CDR3 is 13 residues. In germline, CDR1 is WSHSY, CDR2 SAAADI. CDR3 amino acids: CASSLTGWHEQYF.

The V call is TRBV19, the J call TRBJ2-1; without DNA, the TCRdb call of TRBD2 cannot be checked. CDR3 length: 16 residues. Germline V gives CDR1 LNHDA, CDR2 SQIVND (reference sequence). The CDR3 here is CASRLAGQVSYNEQFF.

Considering frequency, this clonotype is medium-sized (0.01 to 0.1%). The chain is built from TRBV18 and TRBJ1-1; TCRdb picks TRBD1, but there is no DNA to check that call. This CDR3 contains 15 residues. CDR1 is KGHSH and CDR2 is LQKENI in the germline V gene. CDR3 sequence: CASSPRQDRNTEAFF.